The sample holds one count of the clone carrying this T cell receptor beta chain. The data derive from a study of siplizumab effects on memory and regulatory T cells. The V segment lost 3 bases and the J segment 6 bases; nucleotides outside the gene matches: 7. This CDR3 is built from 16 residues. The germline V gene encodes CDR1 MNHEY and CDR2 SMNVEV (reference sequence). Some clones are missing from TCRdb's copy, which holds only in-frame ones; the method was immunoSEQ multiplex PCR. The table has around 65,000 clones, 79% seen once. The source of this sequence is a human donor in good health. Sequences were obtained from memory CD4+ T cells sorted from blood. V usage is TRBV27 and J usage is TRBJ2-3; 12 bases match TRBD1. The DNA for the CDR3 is TGTGCCAGCAGTTTTCTGAGGGACAGGGGGCCGGATACGCAGTATTTT. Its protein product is CASSFLRDRGPDTQYF.